Listed here are 6 T cell receptor beta chains from one sample, sequenced in a study of T-cell reconstitution after alpha-beta-depleted transplantation in children. Researchers prepared the TCRbeta library using unique molecular identifiers, the study reports. Each CDR3 protein is one row after TCRdb ran MiXCR on the PCR reads. This repertoire shows about 210,000 distinct CDR3 sequences, 17% found once; its top ten account for around 44%. This material consisted of PBMCs, mostly from graft donor cells, taken 360 days after TCRalphabeta/CD19-depleted stem cell transplant. All receptors derive from a male patient between 2 and 10 years old who had a stem cell transplant for acute lymphoblastic leukemia, so the T cells may come from the graft donor.

This chain joins TRBV7-2 and TRBJ2-1, with 13 bases aligning to TRBD2. The CDR3 is 15 residues long. Germline values: CDR1 SGHTA, CDR2 FQGNSA. Unmatched junction bases numbered 10, after V lost 4 bases and J lost 13 bases. The CDR3 loop is CASSSQLAGGPTQFF. The DNA of the CDR3 is TGTGCCAGCAGCTCACAACTAGCGGGGGGGCCTACCCAGTTCTTC.

This clonotype showed up just a few times. The genes are TRBV20-1 and TRBJ2-3; 8 bases fit TRBD2. The trim removed 6 bases at V and 3 bases at J, leaving 11 bases unmatched. This CDR3 region has 15 residues. The germline V gene encodes CDR1 DFQATT and CDR2 SNEGSKA (reference sequence). The CDR3: CSALMVASGTDTQYF. The DNA for the CDR3 is TGCAGTGCACTGATGGTCGCTAGCGGGACAGATACGCAGTATTTT.

The chain has TRBV7-2 and TRBJ2-5; TRBD2 agrees at 12 bases. Per the germline V gene, CDR1 is SGHTA and CDR2 is FQGNSA. This CDR3 region has 16 residues. The V gene end was trimmed by 2 bases and the J gene end by 2 bases; junction bases not matched to a gene: 3. The CDR3 DNA follows: TGTGCCAGCAGCTTATCAACTAGCGGGGGGCAAGAGACCCAGTACTTC. Its protein is CASSLSTSGGQETQYF.

The rearrangement links TRBV9 to TRBJ2-3; 9 bases fit TRBD2. Germline loops: CDR1 SGDLS, CDR2 YYNGEE. V trimming: 2 bases; J trimming: 1 base; junction bases outside the gene matches: 2. This CDR3 contains 15 residues. The CDR3 spells CASSVRLAGTDTQYF. CDR3 bases: TGTGCCAGCAGCGTGAGACTAGCGGGCACAGATACGCAGTATTTT. The variable domain in full, with the rest retrieved from reference TRBV9 and TRBJ2-3, is DSGVTQTPKHLITATGQRVTLRCSPRSGDLSVYWYQQSLDQGLQFLIQYYNGEERAKGNILERFSAQQFPDLHSELNLSSLELGDSALYFCASSVRLAGTDTQYFGPGTRLTVL.

The sample holds a few counts of this clonotype. V gene TRBV24-1 combines with J gene TRBJ1-2, with 7 bases fitting TRBD1. J gave up 4 bases and V 2 bases, and 3 bases lay outside the gene matches. The length of the CDR3 is 14 residues. Germline V gene lookup returns CDR1 KGHDR and CDR2 SFDVKD. The DNA for the CDR3 is TGTGCCACCAGTGATTCCGGGACAGCCTATGGCTACACCTTC. Translated: CATSDSGTAYGYTF.

This clonotype was seen a handful of times. The J gene is TRBJ2-7, the V gene TRBV11-2; 9 bases align to TRBD2. V was clipped by 3 bases and J by 3 bases; unmatched bases: 21. Germline assignment: CDR1 SGHAT and CDR2 FQNNGV. The CDR3 runs to 20 residues. CDR3 sequence reads: CASSFPQRGAYSESRYEQYF. CDR3 DNA: TGTGCCAGCAGCTTCCCTCAGCGGGGGGCATATTCAGAGTCACGCTACGAGCAGTACTTC.